A single sample gave rise to the 30 T cell receptor beta chains below, sequenced in a study of blood T cell repertoires in COVID-19. Sequenced by immunoSEQ multiplex PCR; TCRdb stores in-frame clones only, minus some. The sample has around 270,000 clones, around 90% seen once. Input material: peripheral blood. Source of these receptors: a man aged 60-69 years who had recovered from COVID-19.

Written as DNA, the CDR3 is TGTGCCAGCAGCGGGGGGCAGAGCCCAACTAATGAAAAACTGTTTTTT. Its protein is CASSGGQSPTNEKLFF. This chain links TRBV27 with TRBJ1-4, with D perhaps matching TRBD1 (6 bases). The CDR3 spans 16 residues. With 6 bases removed from V and 0 bases from J, the gap between germline ends came to 14 bases. In germline, CDR1 is MNHEY, CDR2 SMNVEV (reference sequence). Combining the CDR3 with reference TRBV27 and TRBJ1-4 gives the whole variable domain EAQVTQNPRYLITVTGKKLTVTCSQNMNHEYMSWYRQDPGLGLRQIYYSMNVEVTDKGDVPEGYKVSRKEKRNFPLILESPSPNQTSLYFCASSGGQSPTNEKLFFGSGTQLSVL.

The chain is built from TRBV30 and TRBJ2-2, with 9 bases lining up with TRBD2. Germline V gene sequence: CDR1 GTSNPN, CDR2 SVGIG (reference sequence). This CDR3 spans 15 amino acids. After removal of 2 bases from V and 5 bases from J, the junction contained 6 bases not matched to a gene. The CDR3 nucleotides read TGTGCCTGGAGTACGCGGGGGGGCGCAACCGGGGAGCTGTTTTTT. Translating it yields CAWSTRGGATGELFF.

The chain has TRBV18 and TRBJ1-6; no definite D call. CDR1 and CDR2 (germline): KGHSH, LQKENI. The CDR3 runs 13 residues. V was trimmed by 2 bases and J by 10 bases, leaving 9 bases between them. The CDR3 loop reads CASSPGGRSPLHF. As DNA, the CDR3 is TGTGCCAGCTCACCAGGAGGGAGGTCACCCCTCCACTTT.

The rearrangement joins TRBV6-1 to TRBJ1-1; 9 nucleotides agree with TRBD1. Germline trimming cut 0 bases from V and 5 bases from J; bases unmatched to any gene: 7. The CDR3 has 16 residues. Germline V gives CDR1 MNHNS, CDR2 SASEGT. The CDR3 bases are TGTGCCAGCAGTGAAGCCGGGACAGGGTGGGAAACTGAAGCTTTCTTT. Protein: CASSEAGTGWETEAFF.

This chain uses TRBV3-1 (or the pseudogene TRBV3-2) with TRBJ1-2; D not certain. The CDR3 contains 17 residues. Trimming took 0 bases from V and 5 from J, leaving 19 bases between them. CDR1 and CDR2 from the germline V gene are LGHDT and YNNKEL (reference sequence). CDR3 region: CASSQDLSVGLGYGYTF. In DNA, the CDR3 is TGTGCCAGCAGCCAAGATCTTTCAGTAGGACTGGGATATGGCTACACCTTC.

The gene calls are TRBV7-3 and TRBJ2-1; D may be TRBD2 (6 bases). The germline V and J ends were trimmed by 5 bases and 6 bases, with 17 bases remaining between them. Germline V CDR1 and CDR2: SGHTA, FQGTGA. The CDR3 length is 15 residues. Here the CDR3 reads CASSANSGSANEQFF. The CDR3 nucleotides read TGTGCCAGCAGCGCGAATAGCGGCTCGGCCAATGAGCAGTTCTTC. Full variable domain (rest looked up from reference TRBV7-3 and TRBJ2-1): GAGVSQTPSNKVTEKGKYVELRCDPISGHTALYWYRQSLGQGPEFLIYFQGTGAADDSGLPNDRFFAVRPEGSVSTLKIQRTERGDSAVYLCASSANSGSANEQFFGPGTRLTVL.

The rearrangement uses TRBV5-8 and TRBJ2-6, with 7 bases aligning to TRBD1. The J segment lost 0 bases and the V segment lost 3 bases, leaving 12 bases of the junction unmatched. The CDR3 is made up of 19 amino acids. Germline CDR1 SGHTS, CDR2 YDEGEE. CDR3 in DNA: TGTGCCAGCAGCTCGCAAATAGGGACAGCCCTCTCTGGGGCCAACGTCCTGACTTTC. Its translation is CASSSQIGTALSGANVLTF. The full variable domain, in which reference TRBV5-8 and TRBJ2-6 provide the parts outside the CDR3, is EAGVTQSPTHLIKTRGQQATLRCSPISGHTSVYWYQQALGLGLQFLLWYDEGEERNRGNFPPRFSGRQFPNYSSELNVNALELEDSALYLCASSSQIGTALSGANVLTFGAGSRLTVL.

The V gene is TRBV5-4, the J gene TRBJ2-5; D gene unclear. This CDR3 comprises 13 residues. CDR1 and CDR2 (germline): SGHNT, YYREEE (reference sequence). Trimming took 4 bases from V and 5 from J, leaving 12 bases between them. The CDR3 DNA is TGTGCCAGCAGCCCCGCCCCCCGGGAGACCCAGTACTTC. It specifies CASSPAPRETQYF.

The V and J genes are TRBV5-1 and TRBJ1-4; D may be TRBD1 (6 bases). The CDR3 contains 14 residues. The germline CDR1 and CDR2 sequences are SGHRS and YFSETQ. Trimming pared 3 bases from V and 8 bases from J, leaving 14 bases between. The chain's CDR3 is CASSSGTPTEKLFF. CDR3 coding DNA: TGCGCCAGCAGCTCCGGGACACCCACAGAAAAACTGTTTTTT.

This clone was found a few times. DNA of the CDR3: TGTGCCAGCAGTTTATGGCGGGACACAGATACGCAGTATTTT. Its protein is CASSLWRDTDTQYF. J is TRBJ2-3 and V is TRBV27, with a weak D call TRBD2 (6 bases). The germline V gene has CDR1 MNHEY and CDR2 SMNVEV (reference sequence). The CDR3 length is 14 residues. The V gene lost 1 base and the J gene lost 2 bases, with 7 bases spanning the gap.

The CDR3 DNA is TGTGCCAGCAGACGATCAGGGGGTACGATCTATGGCTACACCTTC. Translated, it gives CASRRSGGTIYGYTF. This chain connects TRBV27 to TRBJ1-2; 7 bases align to TRBD1. CDR3 length: 15 residues. The germline V gene has CDR1 MNHEY and CDR2 SMNVEV (reference sequence). Losses at the gene ends were 6 bases for V and 4 bases for J; bases not matched to a gene: 11.

The J gene is TRBJ2-7, the V gene TRBV7-8, with 7 bases that match TRBD2. CDR1 is SGHVS and CDR2 is FQNEAQ in the germline V gene. The CDR3 is 12 amino acids. V gave up 3 bases and J gave up 6 bases; unmatched junction bases: 2. This chain's CDR3 is CASSFSGGEQYF. The CDR3 region has the DNA TGTGCCAGCAGCTTTTCGGGGGGCGAGCAGTACTTC.

V is TRBV3-1 (or the pseudogene TRBV3-2) and J is TRBJ2-2; 7 bases are shared with TRBD1. The germline V gene has CDR1 LGHDT and CDR2 YNNKEL (reference sequence). J gave up 0 bases and V 6 bases, and 4 bases lay outside the gene matches. This CDR3 has 15 residues. The CDR3 sequence is CASRLDRANTGELFF. The CDR3 nucleotides are TGTGCCAGCAGACTAGACAGGGCGAACACCGGGGAGCTGTTTTTT.

This clone appeared a single time. The rearrangement links TRBV5-6 to TRBJ2-5; 7 bases are a match to TRBD2. CDR1 SGHDT and CDR2 YYEEEE come from the germline V gene. The CDR3 totals 13 residues. V trimming: 4 bases; J trimming: 4 bases; junction bases outside the gene matches: 4. The DNA of the CDR3 is TGTGCCAGCAGCGTGACTAGCAGAGAGACCCAGTACTTC. Amino acid sequence: CASSVTSRETQYF.

The rearrangement links TRBV19 to TRBJ1-2; 7 nucleotides align to TRBD1. V shed 5 bases, J shed 4 bases, and the junction held 13 bases outside the gene matches. Germline CDR1 LNHDA, CDR2 SQIVND (reference sequence). The CDR3 runs to 16 residues. In DNA form, the CDR3 reads TGTGCCAGTAGTCTACGGCCGACCGACAGGGTCTATGGCTACACCTTC. This gives the protein CASSLRPTDRVYGYTF.

This clone came up a few times. V is TRBV27 and J is TRBJ1-6; TRBD1 matches at 10 bases. Germline V gene data show CDR1 as MNHEY and CDR2 as SMNVEV (reference sequence). The trim removed 5 bases at V and 14 bases at J, leaving 3 bases unmatched. The CDR3 length is 12 residues. Here the CDR3 reads CASSPGTGALHF. Written as DNA, the CDR3 is TGTGCCAGCAGTCCCGGGACAGGGGCCCTCCACTTT.

The V gene is TRBV3-1 (or the pseudogene TRBV3-2), the J gene TRBJ1-5, with D perhaps matching TRBD1 (6 bases). V was clipped by 4 bases and J by 6 bases, with 19 bases between them. The length of the CDR3 is 16 residues. Germline lookup yields CDR1 LGHDT and CDR2 YNNKEL (reference sequence). CDR3 in DNA: TGTGCCAGCAGCCGAGAAGGGGGGCGCGGGAGTCAGCCCCAGCATTTT. Translating it yields CASSREGGRGSQPQHF.

The chain uses TRBV4-2 and TRBJ1-4; TRBD1 agrees at 7 bases. The CDR3 is made up of 17 amino acids. Germline V gene lookup returns CDR1 LGHNA and CDR2 YNFKEQ. Trimming cost V 0 bases and J 3 bases; bases outside gene matches: 7. The CDR3 reads CASSQDLGQGANEKLFF. CDR3 DNA sequence: TGTGCCAGCAGCCAAGATCTGGGGCAGGGGGCTAATGAAAAACTGTTTTTT.

The genes are TRBV5-1 and TRBJ2-7; perhaps TRBD1 as D (6 bases). Germline V lookup: CDR1 SGHRS, CDR2 YFSETQ. The CDR3 consists of 15 residues. Trimming left V 3 bases short and J 5 bases short, with 18 bases between. This CDR3 reads CASSSWQGTIDEQYF. CDR3 nucleotide sequence: TGCGCCAGCAGCTCCTGGCAGGGGACGATTGACGAGCAGTACTTC.

The chain has TRBV6-1 and TRBJ1-1; 10 positions agree with TRBD1. The ends lost 1 base at V and 4 bases at J; junction bases unmatched: 0. Per germline, CDR1 MNHNS and CDR2 SASEGT. The CDR3 spans 14 residues. The CDR3 here is CASSEGDRGTEAFF. CDR3 DNA: TGTGCCAGCAGTGAAGGGGACAGGGGCACTGAAGCTTTCTTT.

The CDR3 nucleotides are TGTGCCAGCAGCCCTTGGACAGGGCGCAATCAGCCCCAGCATTTT. This encodes CASSPWTGRNQPQHF. This chain links TRBV3-1 (or the pseudogene TRBV3-2) with TRBJ1-5; 8 nucleotides match TRBD1. Trimming removed 4 bases from V and 2 bases from J; junction bases left unmatched: 4. Germline V CDR1 and CDR2: LGHDT, YNNKEL (reference sequence). CDR3 length: 15 residues.

This clone has just one count. The chain links TRBV14 to TRBJ1-3; possibly TRBD1 for D (6 bases). This CDR3 contains 16 residues. CDR1 and CDR2 (germline): SGHDN, FVKESK. Trimming left V 1 base short and J 0 bases short, with 10 bases between. CDR3 residues: CASSQVQGYSGNTIYF. DNA of the CDR3: TGTGCCAGCAGCCAAGTCCAGGGGTACTCTGGAAACACCATATATTTT.

This chain links TRBV19 with TRBJ2-7; D gene ambiguous. Germline V gives CDR1 LNHDA, CDR2 SQIVND (reference sequence). V gave up 3 bases and J gave up 1 base, with 7 bases separating them. The length of the CDR3 is 13 residues. For the CDR3, the DNA is TGTGCCAGTAGTATCAAACAGTCCTACGAGCAGTACTTC. It is translated as CASSIKQSYEQYF.

J is TRBJ1-2 and V is TRBV13, with a tentative D call TRBD1 (6 bases). V dropped 5 bases and J dropped 4 bases, with 20 bases sitting between them. This CDR3 comprises 16 residues. Germline assignment: CDR1 PRHDT and CDR2 FYEKMQ (reference sequence). CDR3 residues: CASSQGGGTRSYGYTF. CDR3 bases: TGTGCCAGCAGCCAAGGGGGGGGAACTCGGTCCTATGGCTACACCTTC.

V and J are TRBV10-3 and TRBJ1-6; D is perhaps TRBD1 (6 bases). V gave up 0 bases and J gave up 10 bases, with 16 bases separating them. The length of the CDR3 is 16 residues. In germline, CDR1 is ENHRY, CDR2 SYGVKD. In nucleotides, the CDR3 is TGTGCCATCAGTGAGTCAGGACAGACGGTAGGATCACCCCTCCACTTT. This codes for CAISESGQTVGSPLHF.

The rearrangement uses TRBV28 and TRBJ2-2; TRBD1 matches at 9 bases. V dropped 8 bases and J dropped 0; count of bases not matched to a gene: 7. The germline V gene has CDR1 MDHEN and CDR2 SYDVKM. CDR3 size: 16 residues. The CDR3 spells CASRTGVKPNTGELFF. Here the CDR3 DNA reads TGTGCCAGCCGGACAGGGGTGAAACCGAACACCGGGGAGCTGTTTTTT.

This clone has only one observation. V gene TRBV12-3 or TRBV12-4 combines with J gene TRBJ1-4; possible D gene TRBD1, 5 bases. V was shortened by 5 bases and J by 5 bases, with 9 bases between the two germline ends. The CDR3 is 13 amino acids. The CDR3 protein is CASSQRQNEKLFF. The CDR3 region has the DNA TGTGCCAGCAGTCAGCGACAGAATGAAAAACTGTTTTTT.

V is TRBV12-3 or TRBV12-4 and J is TRBJ2-5; a weak D match, TRBD1 (6 bases). The CDR3 is 10 amino acids. V lost 8 bases to trimming and J lost 5 bases, with 6 bases between them. The CDR3 DNA reads TGTGCCAGCCAGGGGGAGACCCAGTACTTC. It translates to CASQGETQYF.

CDR3 residues: CASSLSTGSGANVLTF. CDR3 DNA: TGTGCCAGCAGCCTCTCGACAGGGTCTGGGGCCAACGTCCTGACTTTC. The chain carries TRBV4-2 and TRBJ2-6, with 7 bases matching TRBD1. This CDR3 contains 16 residues. Germline lookup yields CDR1 LGHNA and CDR2 YNFKEQ. Trimming cost V 4 bases and J 1 base; bases outside gene matches: 4.

This rearrangement joins TRBV27 to TRBJ1-5; D not resolved. This CDR3 has 16 amino acids. Per the germline V gene, CDR1 is MNHEY and CDR2 is SMNVEV (reference sequence). The V end lost 3 bases, the J end lost 0 bases, and 12 bases lay between the germline ends. CDR3 DNA sequence: TGTGCCAGCAGTTTCAAGGGCGACTATAGCAATCAGCCCCAGCATTTT. Protein product: CASSFKGDYSNQPQHF.